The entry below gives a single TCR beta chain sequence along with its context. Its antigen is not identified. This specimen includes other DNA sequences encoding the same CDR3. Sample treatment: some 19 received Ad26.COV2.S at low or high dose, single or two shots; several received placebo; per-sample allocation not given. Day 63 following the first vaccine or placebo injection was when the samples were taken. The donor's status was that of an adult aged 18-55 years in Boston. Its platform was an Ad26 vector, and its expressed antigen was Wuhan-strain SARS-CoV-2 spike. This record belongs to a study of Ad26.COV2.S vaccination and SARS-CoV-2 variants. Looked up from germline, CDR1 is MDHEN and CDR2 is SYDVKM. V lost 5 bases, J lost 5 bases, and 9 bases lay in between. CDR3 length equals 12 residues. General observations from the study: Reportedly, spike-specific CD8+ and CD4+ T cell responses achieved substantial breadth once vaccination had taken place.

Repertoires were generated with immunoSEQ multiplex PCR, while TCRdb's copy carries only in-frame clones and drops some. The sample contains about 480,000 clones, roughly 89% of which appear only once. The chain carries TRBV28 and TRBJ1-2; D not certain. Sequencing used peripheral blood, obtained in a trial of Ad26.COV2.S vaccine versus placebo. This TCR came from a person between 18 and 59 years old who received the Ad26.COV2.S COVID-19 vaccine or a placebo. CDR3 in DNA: TGTGCCAGCAGTCAGGACGGGTATGGCTACACCTTC. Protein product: CASSQDGYGYTF.